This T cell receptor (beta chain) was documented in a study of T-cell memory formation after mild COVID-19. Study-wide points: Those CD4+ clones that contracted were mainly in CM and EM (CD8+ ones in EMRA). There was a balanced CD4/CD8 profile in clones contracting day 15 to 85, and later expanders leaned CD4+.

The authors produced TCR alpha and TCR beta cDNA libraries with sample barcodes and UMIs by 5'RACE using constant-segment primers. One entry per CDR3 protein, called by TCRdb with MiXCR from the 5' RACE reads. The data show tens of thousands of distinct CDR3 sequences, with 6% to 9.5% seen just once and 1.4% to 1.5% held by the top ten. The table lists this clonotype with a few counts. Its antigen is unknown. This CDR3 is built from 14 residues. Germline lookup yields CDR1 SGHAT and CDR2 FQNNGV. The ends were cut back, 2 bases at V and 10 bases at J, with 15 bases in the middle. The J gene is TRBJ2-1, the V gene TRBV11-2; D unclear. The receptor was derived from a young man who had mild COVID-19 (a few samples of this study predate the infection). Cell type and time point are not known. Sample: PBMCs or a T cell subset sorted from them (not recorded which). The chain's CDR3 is CASSLLPRDVEQFF. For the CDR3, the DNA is TGTGCCAGCAGCTTACTACCCCGAGACGTGGAGCAGTTCTTC.